The present T cell receptor (beta chain) was sequenced within a study of blood T cell repertoires in COVID-19. Looking at the study overall: Samples taken during acute and convalescent COVID-19 were collected in the United States, Italy and Spain. The cDNA or gDNA used as material had been derived from T cells, B-cell-depleted T cells, or PBMCs.

In the original workflow: The assay estimated nucleated cells by amplifying reference gene primers. Some clones are missing from TCRdb's copy, which holds only in-frame ones; the method was immunoSEQ multiplex PCR. From that table come the V and J calls and clone size; the DNA was used to work out D and trimming. The sample includes around 200,000 clones, approximately 86% of them seen just once. Germline V CDR1 and CDR2: SNHLY, FYNNEI. CDR3 length equals 13 residues. The V end was cut by 7 bases, the J end by 5 bases, with 13 bases between. The sample holds a few counts of this clone. This chain uses TRBV2 with TRBJ2-3, with TRBD1 as a possible D gene (5 bases). Material: peripheral blood. The clonotype was recovered from a man between 65 and 80 years old with acute or convalescent COVID-19. CDR3 bases: TGTGCCAGCAACCCCCAGGGTGTAGATACGCAGTATTTT. Amino acids: CASNPQGVDTQYF. Filled out from reference TRBV2 and TRBJ2-3, the complete variable domain reads EPEVTQTPSHQVTQMGQEVILRCVPISNHLYFYWYRQILGQKVEFLVSFYNNEISEKSEIFDDQFSVERPDGSNFTLKIRSTKLEDSAMYFCASNPQGVDTQYFGPGTRLTVL.